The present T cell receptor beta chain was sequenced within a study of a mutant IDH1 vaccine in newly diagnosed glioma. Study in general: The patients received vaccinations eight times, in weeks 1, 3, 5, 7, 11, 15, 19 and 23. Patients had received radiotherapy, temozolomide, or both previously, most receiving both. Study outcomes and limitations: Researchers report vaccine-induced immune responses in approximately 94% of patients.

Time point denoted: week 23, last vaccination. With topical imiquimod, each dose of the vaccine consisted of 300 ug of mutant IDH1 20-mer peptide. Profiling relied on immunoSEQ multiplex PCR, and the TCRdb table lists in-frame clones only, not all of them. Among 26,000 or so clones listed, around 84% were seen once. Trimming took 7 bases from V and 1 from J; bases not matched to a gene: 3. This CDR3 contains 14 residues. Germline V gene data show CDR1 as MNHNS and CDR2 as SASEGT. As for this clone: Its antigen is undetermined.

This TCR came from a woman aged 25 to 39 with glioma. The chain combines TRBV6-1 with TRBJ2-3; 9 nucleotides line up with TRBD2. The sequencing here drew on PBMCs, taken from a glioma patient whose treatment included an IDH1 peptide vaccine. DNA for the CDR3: TGTGCCAGCAAGCGGGGGGAAGGCACAGATACGCAGTATTTT. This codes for CASKRGEGTDTQYF.